The count of the clone carrying this T cell receptor beta chain is one. Antigen: not known. The data were taken from a study of cytomegalovirus exposure and HLA in healthy donors. Study-wide results and caveats: Most CMV-associated TCR beta chains appeared HLA-restricted in a later analysis. Earlier analysis found most TCR beta V segments productive about 87% or about 30% of the time. With later analysis, a missense DCLRE1C variant became linked to TCR beta V- and J-gene trimming.

Nominal health characterized the donors when sampled, though unrecorded immune exposures were likely. CDR3 length: 14 residues. Germline V gene data show CDR1 as SEHNR and CDR2 as FQNEAQ (reference sequence). Unmatched junction bases numbered 11, after V lost 4 bases and J lost 14 bases. With 60 Vbeta and 13 Jbeta primers, the PCR was carried out. The method was immunoSEQ multiplex PCR; TCRdb's version includes in-frame clones alone and lacks a portion of them. This table has more than 250,000 clones, 70% to 90% appearing once. Sequenced: PBMCs. The chain couples TRBV7-9 to TRBJ1-6; 7 nucleotides align to TRBD1. The receptor comes from a woman aged 18-29 years in good health and CMV-seronegative. The CDR3 DNA reads as TGTGCCAGCAGCTCCGACAGGGTTGGGTTCACCCTCCACTTT. This codes for CASSSDRVGFTLHF.